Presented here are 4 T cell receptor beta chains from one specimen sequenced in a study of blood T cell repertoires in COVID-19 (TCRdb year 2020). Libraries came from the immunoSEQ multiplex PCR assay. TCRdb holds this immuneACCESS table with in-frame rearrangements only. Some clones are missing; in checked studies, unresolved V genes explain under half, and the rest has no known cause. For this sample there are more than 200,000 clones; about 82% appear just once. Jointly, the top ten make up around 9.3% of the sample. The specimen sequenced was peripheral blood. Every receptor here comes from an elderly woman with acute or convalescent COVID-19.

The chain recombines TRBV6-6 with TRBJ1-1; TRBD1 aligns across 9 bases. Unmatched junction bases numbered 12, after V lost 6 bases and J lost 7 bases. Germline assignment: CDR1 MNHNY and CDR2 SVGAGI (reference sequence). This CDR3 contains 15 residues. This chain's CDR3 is CASSHRGTGRLEAFF. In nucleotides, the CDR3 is TGTGCCAGCAGCCACCGGGGGACAGGGAGGCTTGAAGCTTTCTTT.

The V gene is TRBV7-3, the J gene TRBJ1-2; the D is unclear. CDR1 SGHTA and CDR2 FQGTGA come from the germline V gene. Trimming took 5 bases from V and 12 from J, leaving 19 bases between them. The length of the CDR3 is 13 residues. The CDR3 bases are TGTGCCAGCAGCCGCGCTCCCGGCGGTATGCACACCTTC. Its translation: CASSRAPGGMHTF. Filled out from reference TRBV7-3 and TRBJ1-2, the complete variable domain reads GAGVSQTPSNKVTEKGKYVELRCDPISGHTALYWYRQSLGQGPEFLIYFQGTGAADDSGLPNDRFFAVRPEGSVSTLKIQRTERGDSAVYLCASSRAPGGMHTFGSGTRLTVV.

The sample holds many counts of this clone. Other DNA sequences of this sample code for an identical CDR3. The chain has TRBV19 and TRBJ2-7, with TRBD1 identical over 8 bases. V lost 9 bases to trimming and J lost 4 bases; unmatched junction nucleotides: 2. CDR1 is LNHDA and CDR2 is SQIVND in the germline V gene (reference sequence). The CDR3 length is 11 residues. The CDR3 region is CASQGAYEQYF. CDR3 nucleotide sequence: TGTGCCAGCCAGGGGGCTTACGAGCAGTACTTC.

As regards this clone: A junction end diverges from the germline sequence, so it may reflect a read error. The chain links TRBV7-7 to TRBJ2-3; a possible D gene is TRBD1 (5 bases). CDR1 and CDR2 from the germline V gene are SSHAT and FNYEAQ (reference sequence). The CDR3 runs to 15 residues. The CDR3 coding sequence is TGTGCTAGCAGCGCCCAGGGTGGTGTAGTAGATACGCAGTATTTT. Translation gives CASSAQGGVVDTQYF.